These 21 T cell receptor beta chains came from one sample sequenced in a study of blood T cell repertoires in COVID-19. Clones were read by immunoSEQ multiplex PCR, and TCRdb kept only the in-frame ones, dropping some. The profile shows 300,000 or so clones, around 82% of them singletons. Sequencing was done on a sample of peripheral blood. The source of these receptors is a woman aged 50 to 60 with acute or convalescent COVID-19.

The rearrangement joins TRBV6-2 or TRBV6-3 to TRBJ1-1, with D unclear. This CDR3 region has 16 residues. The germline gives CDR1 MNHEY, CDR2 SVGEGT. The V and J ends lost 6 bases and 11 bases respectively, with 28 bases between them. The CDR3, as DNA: TGTGCCAGCAGCATAATGCGGGGTGCACCACCGCGGGAGGCTTTCTTT. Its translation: CASSIMRGAPPREAFF.

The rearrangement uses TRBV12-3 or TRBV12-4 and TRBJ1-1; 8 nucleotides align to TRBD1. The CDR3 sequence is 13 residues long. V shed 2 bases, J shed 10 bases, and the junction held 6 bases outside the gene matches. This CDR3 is CASSLYEQGGAFF. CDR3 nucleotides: TGTGCCAGCAGTTTATACGAACAGGGGGGAGCTTTCTTT.

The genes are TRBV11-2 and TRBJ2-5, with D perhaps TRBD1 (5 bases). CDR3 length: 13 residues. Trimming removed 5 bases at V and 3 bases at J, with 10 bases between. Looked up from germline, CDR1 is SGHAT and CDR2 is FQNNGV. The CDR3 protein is CASSPTGKETQYF. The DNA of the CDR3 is TGTGCCAGCAGCCCTACAGGAAAAGAGACCCAGTACTTC.

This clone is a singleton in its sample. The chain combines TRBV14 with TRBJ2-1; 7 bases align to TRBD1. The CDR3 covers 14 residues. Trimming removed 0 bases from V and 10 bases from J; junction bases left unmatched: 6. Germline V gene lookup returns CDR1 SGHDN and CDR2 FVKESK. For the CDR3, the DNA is TGTGCCAGCAGCCAAGAAGAGGGGGCGCAGGAGCAGTTCTTC. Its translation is CASSQEEGAQEQFF.

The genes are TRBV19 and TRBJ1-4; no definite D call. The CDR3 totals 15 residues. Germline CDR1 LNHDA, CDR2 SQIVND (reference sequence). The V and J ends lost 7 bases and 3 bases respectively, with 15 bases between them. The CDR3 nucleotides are TGTGCCAGTATCAATACCGGGAGGGCTAATGAAAAACTGTTTTTT. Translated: CASINTGRANEKLFF.

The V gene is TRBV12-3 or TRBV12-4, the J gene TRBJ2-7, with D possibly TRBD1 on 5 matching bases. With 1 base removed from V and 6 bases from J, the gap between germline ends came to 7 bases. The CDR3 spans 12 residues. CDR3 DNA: TGTGCCAGCAGTTTAGGAAGGGGCGAGCAGTACTTC. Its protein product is CASSLGRGEQYF.

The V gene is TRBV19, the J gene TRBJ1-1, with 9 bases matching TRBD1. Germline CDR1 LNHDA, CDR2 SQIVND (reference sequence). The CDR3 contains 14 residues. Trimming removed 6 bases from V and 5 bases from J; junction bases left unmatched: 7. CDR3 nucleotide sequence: TGTGCCAGTAGGAGGGACAGGGAGGAGACTGAAGCTTTCTTT. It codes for CASRRDREETEAFF. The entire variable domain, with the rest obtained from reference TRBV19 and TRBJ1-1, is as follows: DGGITQSPKYLFRKEGQNVTLSCEQNLNHDAMYWYRQDPGQGLRLIYYSQIVNDFQKGDIAEGYSVSREKKESFPLTVTSAQKNPTAFYLCASRRDREETEAFFGQGTRLTVV.

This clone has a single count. Here the CDR3 reads CASSHPGEGQREKLFF. The CDR3 coding sequence is TGCGCCAGCAGCCACCCAGGGGAGGGACAAAGAGAAAAACTGTTTTTT. The V and J genes are TRBV4-1 and TRBJ1-4; possible D gene TRBD1, 6 bases. Between the trimmed V and J ends, which lost 3 bases and 8 bases, there was a span of 19 bases. In germline, CDR1 is MGHRA, CDR2 YSYEKL. The CDR3 covers 16 residues.

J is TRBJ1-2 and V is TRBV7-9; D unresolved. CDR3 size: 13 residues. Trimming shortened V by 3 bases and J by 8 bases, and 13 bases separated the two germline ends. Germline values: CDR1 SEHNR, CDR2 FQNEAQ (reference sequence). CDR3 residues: CASSLEEVVGYTF. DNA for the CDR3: TGTGCCAGCAGCTTGGAAGAGGTAGTCGGCTACACCTTC.

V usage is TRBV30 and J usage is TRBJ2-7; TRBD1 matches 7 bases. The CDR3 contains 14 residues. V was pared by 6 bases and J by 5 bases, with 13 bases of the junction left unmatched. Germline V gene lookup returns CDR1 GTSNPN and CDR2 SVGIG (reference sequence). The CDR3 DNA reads TGTGCCTGTCCCCGAGGGGGACAGAATCACGAGCAGTACTTC. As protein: CACPRGGQNHEQYF.

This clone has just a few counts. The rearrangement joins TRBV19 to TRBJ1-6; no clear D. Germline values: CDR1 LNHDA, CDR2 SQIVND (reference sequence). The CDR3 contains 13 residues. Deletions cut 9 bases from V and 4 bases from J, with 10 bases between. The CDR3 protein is CASRTEYNSPLHF. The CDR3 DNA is TGTGCCAGCAGGACTGAGTATAATTCACCCCTCCACTTT.

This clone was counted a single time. CDR3 amino acids: CASSSIQETQYF. The DNA of the CDR3 is TGTGCCAGCAGCTCCATCCAAGAGACCCAGTACTTC. The chain is built from TRBV11-2 and TRBJ2-5; no reliable D call. CDR1 and CDR2 from the germline V gene are SGHAT and FQNNGV. This CDR3 contains 12 residues. Trimming cost V 4 bases and J 1 base, with 4 bases left between them.

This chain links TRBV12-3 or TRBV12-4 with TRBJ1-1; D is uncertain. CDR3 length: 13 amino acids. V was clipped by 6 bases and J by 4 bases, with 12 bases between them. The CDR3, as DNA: TGTGCCAGCAGCCCCGGACTTCGCACTGAAGCTTTCTTT. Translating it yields CASSPGLRTEAFF.

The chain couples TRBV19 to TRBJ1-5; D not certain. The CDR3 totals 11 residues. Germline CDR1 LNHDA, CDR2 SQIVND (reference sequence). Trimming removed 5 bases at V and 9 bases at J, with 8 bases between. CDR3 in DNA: TGTGCCAGTAGTTCCCCCGGGCCCCAGCATTTT. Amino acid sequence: CASSSPGPQHF.

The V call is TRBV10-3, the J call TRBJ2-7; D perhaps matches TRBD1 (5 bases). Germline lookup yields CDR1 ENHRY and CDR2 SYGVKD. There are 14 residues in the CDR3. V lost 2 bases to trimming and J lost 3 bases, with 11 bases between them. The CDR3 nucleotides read TGTGCCATCAGTGAGGACAGCCGACTCTACGAGCAGTACGTC. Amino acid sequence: CAISEDSRLYEQYV.

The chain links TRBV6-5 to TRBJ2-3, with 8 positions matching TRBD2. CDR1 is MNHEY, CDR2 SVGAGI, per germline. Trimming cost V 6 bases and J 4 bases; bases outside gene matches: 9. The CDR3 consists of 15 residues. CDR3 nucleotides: TGTGCCAGCAGCCTTAATAGCGGGGTCCCAGATACGCAGTATTTT. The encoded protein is CASSLNSGVPDTQYF.

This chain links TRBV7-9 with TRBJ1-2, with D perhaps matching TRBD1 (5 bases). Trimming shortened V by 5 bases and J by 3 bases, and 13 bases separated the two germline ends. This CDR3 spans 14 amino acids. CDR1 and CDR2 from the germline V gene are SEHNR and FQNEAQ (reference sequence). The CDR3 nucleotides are TGTGCCAGCAGCCCTCGGGCAGGGCACTATGGCTACACCTTC. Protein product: CASSPRAGHYGYTF.

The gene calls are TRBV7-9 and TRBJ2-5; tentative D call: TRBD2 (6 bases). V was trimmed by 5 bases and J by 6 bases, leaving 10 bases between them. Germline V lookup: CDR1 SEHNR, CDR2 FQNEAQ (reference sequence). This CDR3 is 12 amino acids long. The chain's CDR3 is CASSTAGQTQYF. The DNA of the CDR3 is TGTGCCAGCAGCACCGCGGGACAGACCCAGTACTTC.

The CDR3 region is CASRRTGGSVPEAFF. Here the CDR3 DNA reads TGTGCCAGCAGGCGGACAGGGGGTTCCGTTCCTGAAGCTTTCTTT. This chain joins TRBV5-4 and TRBJ1-1; 10 nucleotides line up with TRBD1. Losses at the gene ends were 5 bases for V and 6 bases for J; bases not matched to a gene: 10. CDR3 size: 15 residues. CDR1 SGHNT and CDR2 YYREEE come from the germline V gene (reference sequence).

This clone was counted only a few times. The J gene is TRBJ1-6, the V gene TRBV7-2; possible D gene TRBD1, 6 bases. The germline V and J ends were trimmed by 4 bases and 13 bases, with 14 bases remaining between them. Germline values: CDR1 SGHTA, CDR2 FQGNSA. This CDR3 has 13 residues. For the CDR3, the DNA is TGTGCCAGCAGCTCTCACAGGGACCTGCCCCTCCACTTT. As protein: CASSSHRDLPLHF.

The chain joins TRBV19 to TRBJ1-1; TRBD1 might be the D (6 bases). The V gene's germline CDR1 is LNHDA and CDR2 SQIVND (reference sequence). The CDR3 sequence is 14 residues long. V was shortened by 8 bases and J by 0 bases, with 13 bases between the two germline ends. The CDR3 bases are TGTGCCAGTGACGGGGGGCGGATGAACACTGAAGCTTTCTTT. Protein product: CASDGGRMNTEAFF.